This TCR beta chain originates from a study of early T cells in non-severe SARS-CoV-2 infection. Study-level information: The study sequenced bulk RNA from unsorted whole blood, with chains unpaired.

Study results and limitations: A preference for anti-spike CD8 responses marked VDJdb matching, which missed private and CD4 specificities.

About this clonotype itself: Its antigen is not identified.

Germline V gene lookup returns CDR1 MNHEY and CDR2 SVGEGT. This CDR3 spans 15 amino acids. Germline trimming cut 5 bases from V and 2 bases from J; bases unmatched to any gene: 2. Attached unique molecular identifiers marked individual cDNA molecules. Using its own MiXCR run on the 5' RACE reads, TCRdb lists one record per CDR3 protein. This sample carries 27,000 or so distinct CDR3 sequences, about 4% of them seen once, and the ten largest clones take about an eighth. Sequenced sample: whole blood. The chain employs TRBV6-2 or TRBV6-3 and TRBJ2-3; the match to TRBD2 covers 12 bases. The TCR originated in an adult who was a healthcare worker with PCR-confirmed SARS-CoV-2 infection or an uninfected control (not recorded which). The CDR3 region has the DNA TGTGCCAGCAGTACTAGCGGGAGGAACACAGATACGCAGTATTTT. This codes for CASSTSGRNTDTQYF.